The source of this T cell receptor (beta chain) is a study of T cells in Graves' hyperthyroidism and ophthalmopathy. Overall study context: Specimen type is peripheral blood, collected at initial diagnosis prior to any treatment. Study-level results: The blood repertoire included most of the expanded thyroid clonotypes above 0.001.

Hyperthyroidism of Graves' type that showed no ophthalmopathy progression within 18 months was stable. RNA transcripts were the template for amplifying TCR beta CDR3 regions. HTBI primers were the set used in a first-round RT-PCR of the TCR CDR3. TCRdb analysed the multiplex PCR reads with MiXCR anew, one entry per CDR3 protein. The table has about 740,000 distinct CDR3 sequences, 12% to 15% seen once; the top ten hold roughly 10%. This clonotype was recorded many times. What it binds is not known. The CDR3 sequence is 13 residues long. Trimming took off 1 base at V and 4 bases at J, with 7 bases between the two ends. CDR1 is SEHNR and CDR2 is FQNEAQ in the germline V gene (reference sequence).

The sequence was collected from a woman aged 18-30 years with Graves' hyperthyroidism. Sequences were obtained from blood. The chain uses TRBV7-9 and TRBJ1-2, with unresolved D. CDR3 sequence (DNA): TGTGCCAGCAGCTTAGTTGAGATCTATGGCTACACCTTC. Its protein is CASSLVEIYGYTF. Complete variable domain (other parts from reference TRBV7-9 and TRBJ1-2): DTGVSQNPRHKITKRGQNVTFRCDPISEHNRLYWYRQTLGQGPEFLTYFQNEAQLEKSRLLSDRFSAERPKGSFSTLEIQRTEQGDSAMYLCASSLVEIYGYTFGSGTRLTVV.